This T cell receptor (beta chain) originates from a study of naive and memory T cell subsets. General study points: Naive repertoires, especially CD8, held a few larger clonotypes, possibly memory cells re-expressing CD45RA. Clonotypes are single alpha or beta chains, not paired receptors.

Details on this clonotype: Its antigen is not identified.

Germline lookup yields CDR1 SGDLS and CDR2 YYNGEE. CDR3 length equals 16 residues. Trimming removed 0 bases from V and 2 bases from J; junction bases left unmatched: 6. Two oligonucleotides, mixed equimolar, formed the beta constant-region primer covering TRBC1 and TRBC2. Four rounds of PCR amplified the ligated cDNA using nested alpha and beta constant-region primers plus SP2. Each CDR3 protein is one row after TCRdb ran MiXCR on the UMI-ligation and nested PCR reads. The sample shows about 150,000 distinct CDR3 sequences, approximately 24% of them seen only once. Separate alpha and beta amplification began at the second PCR step. CMV status came from CD4+ T cell IFNgamma after overnight CMV lysate stimulation of fresh PBMCs.

This chain links TRBV9 with TRBJ2-7; 9 nucleotides line up with TRBD2. This TCR was sampled from a human donor in good health. Material for sequencing was naive CD4+ T cells from blood. DNA of the CDR3: TGTGCCAGCAGCGTAGGTGCGGGGGGGACCACCTACGAGCAGTACTTC. This codes for CASSVGAGGTTYEQYF.